This paragraph reports one T cell receptor (beta chain). Its specific antigen is unknown. Base qualities are not recorded, but no much larger clone differs from it by a single base. Donors were healthy HIV-negative adults with no recently reported acute infections or vaccinations. All donors were Caucasian adults living in Nashville, Tennessee, USA. CD4+ T cells were enriched by magnetic negative selection, after which naive cells were positively selected on CD45RA and the negative fraction was taken as the memory subset. After blood collection by leukapheresis, PBMCs were isolated using Ficoll-Histopaque density gradient centrifugation and then cryopreserved in the vapor phase of liquid nitrogen. Analytical flow cytometry was used to check the purity and quantity of each magnetically sorted T cell population. Genomic DNA was isolated from each sorted fraction and quantified by UV absorbance on a Nanodrop 2000c.

The record originates from a study of shared clonotypes between healthy human individuals (dated by TCRdb to the early 2020s). Background for the entire study: The cohort comprised two women and a few men aged 18 to 49 years. Between about 0.8 and 8.9 billion PBMCs per donor were obtained by leukapheresis. Blood TCR repertoires of a handful of healthy adults were deeply sequenced to estimate repertoire size and the extent of clonotype sharing between individuals. To increase sequencing depth and limit assay-specific biases, TCR repertoire library preparation and sequencing were carried out by different laboratories using diverse techniques. Per donor, three plates each were used for CD4 naive and CD4 memory, two for CD8 naive, and one for CD8 memory.

TCR CDR3 regions were amplified from genomic DNA by multiplex PCR using the deep immunoSEQ assay. For each cell subset, the extracted genomic DNA was distributed evenly across all wells of several immunoSEQ 96-well plates, and each plate served as one replicate. Each replicate PCR for sorted subsets received 200 ng genomic DNA, equal to roughly 29,000 T cell genomes. Purified libraries were quantified with a Qubit 3.0 fluorometer, sized on a Bioanalyzer 2100, and re-quantified with the KAPA Library Quantification kit. Each immunoSEQ 96-well plate was sequenced on its own single-read 150-cycle Illumina NextSeq 550 flow cell. In the source study's methods: Because only junctional sequences without quality scores were contained in the immunoSEQ output, filtering matching that applied to full-length reads could not be performed. To assign V/J genes and CDR3, sequences were annotated against IMGT germline references using PyIR, a Python wrapper for IgBLAST v1.9. Reads were filtered out if the reads had weak V/J assignments (E-value above 1e-6), no CDR3, stop codons, out-of-frame junctions, or ambiguous translated residues. V3J clonotypes were defined as sequences sharing an identical inferred V gene, J gene, and CDR3 amino acid sequence. To compute the percentage overlap between repertoires, the number of shared unique clonotypes was divided by the size of the smaller repertoire. Richness of each repertoire was evaluated using RTK rarefaction, the Chao1 estimator, and Recon v2.1 estimates of unobserved clonotypes. Generation probabilities were computed with OLGA for all TCRbeta clonotypes obtained by the gDNA method from several donors. TCRdb took over this immuneACCESS table, retaining in-frame rearrangements with V and J assigned. Such tables are incomplete; in checked studies, under half of the missing clones stem from an unresolved V gene, and the remainder is unexplained. D and trimming were read from the DNA, whereas the V and J calls and clone size are those reported in that table. The sample table holds about a million clones, of which around 80% were seen once. Of the sample, roughly 1.5% is held by the ten largest clones.

Germline trimming amounts to 10 bases on V and 2 bases on J, with 8 as the count of junction bases outside the gene matches. The CDR3 runs 13 residues from the cysteine to the phenylalanine. Kept here is only the CDR3 DNA, which spans 39 bases and is read in frame from base 1. For CDR1 and CDR2, the germline V gene lists ENHRY and SYGVKD. What the research found in general, with its limitations: The genetic and exposure-history diversity represented was limited by the small number of donors. Rarefaction of sorted-subset datasets indicated incomplete sequencing despite the large sequencing depth. Sampling was limited to blood, and TCR repertoires in tissue likely differ from TCR repertoires in blood. Pairwise subsampling led to the expectation that sequencing depth would affect the degree of clonotype sharing among donors. When several donors were compared, the shared fraction of clonotypes was 5% to 6.5% for naive CD4, 3.5% to 4% for naive CD8, more than 2% for memory CD4, and 0.4% for memory CD8. Clonotypes shared by all four sorted-subset donors showed higher generation probabilities than non-shared clonotypes. Naive subsets generally had larger estimated clonotype richness than memory subsets did.

Recombination linked TRBV10-3 to TRBJ2-7; TRBD1 lines up with 7 middle nucleotides. Source material: memory CD4+ T cells sorted from blood. The cell subset or site tag for this specimen amounts to: CD45RA-negative fraction. This clonotype was sampled from a young man in good health. The CDR3 region reads CATQRDRAYEQYF. The DNA sequence is given as TGTGCCACACAACGGGACAGAGCCTACGAGCAGTACTTC.